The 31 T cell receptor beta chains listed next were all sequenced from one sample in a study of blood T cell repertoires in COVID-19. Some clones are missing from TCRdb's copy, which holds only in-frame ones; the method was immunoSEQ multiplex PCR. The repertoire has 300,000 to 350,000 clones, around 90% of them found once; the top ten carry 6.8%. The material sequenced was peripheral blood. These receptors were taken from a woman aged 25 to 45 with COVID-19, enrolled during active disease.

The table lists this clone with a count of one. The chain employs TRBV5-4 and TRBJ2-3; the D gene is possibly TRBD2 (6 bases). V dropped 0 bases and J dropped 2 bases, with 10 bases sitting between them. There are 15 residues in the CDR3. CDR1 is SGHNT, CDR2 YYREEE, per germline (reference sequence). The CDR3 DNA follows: TGTGCCAGCAGCTTGGATGCGGGAACCACAGATACGCAGTATTTT. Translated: CASSLDAGTTDTQYF. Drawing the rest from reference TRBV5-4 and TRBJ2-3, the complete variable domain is ETGVTQSPTHLIKTRGQQVTLRCSSQSGHNTVSWYQQALGQGPQFIFQYYREEENGRGNFPPRFSGLQFPNYSSELNVNALELDDSALYLCASSLDAGTTDTQYFGPGTRLTVL.

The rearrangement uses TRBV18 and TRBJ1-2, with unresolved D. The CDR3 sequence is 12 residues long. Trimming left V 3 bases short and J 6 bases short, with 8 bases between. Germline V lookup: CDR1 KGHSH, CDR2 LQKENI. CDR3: CASSPERDGYTF. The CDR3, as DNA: TGTGCCAGCTCACCGGAGAGGGATGGCTACACCTTC. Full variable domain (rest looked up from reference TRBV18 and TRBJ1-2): NAGVMQNPRHLVRRRGQEARLRCSPMKGHSHVYWYRQLPEEGLKFMVYLQKENIIDESGMPKERFSAEFPKEGPSILRIQQVVRGDSAAYFCASSPERDGYTFGSGTRLTVV.

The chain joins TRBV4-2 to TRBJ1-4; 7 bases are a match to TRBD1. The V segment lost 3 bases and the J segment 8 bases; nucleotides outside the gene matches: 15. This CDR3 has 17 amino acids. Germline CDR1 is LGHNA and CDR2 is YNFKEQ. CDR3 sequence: CASSQPPLDREWEKLFF. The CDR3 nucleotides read TGTGCCAGCAGCCAGCCTCCACTAGACAGGGAATGGGAAAAACTGTTTTTT.

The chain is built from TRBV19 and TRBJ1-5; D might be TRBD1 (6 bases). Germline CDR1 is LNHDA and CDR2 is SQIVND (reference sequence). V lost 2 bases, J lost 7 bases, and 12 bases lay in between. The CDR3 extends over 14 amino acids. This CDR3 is CASSIKGGRQPQHF. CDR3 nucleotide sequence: TGTGCCAGTAGTATAAAGGGGGGGAGGCAGCCCCAGCATTTT. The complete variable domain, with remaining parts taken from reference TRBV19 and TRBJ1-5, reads DGGITQSPKYLFRKEGQNVTLSCEQNLNHDAMYWYRQDPGQGLRLIYYSQIVNDFQKGDIAEGYSVSREKKESFPLTVTSAQKNPTAFYLCASSIKGGRQPQHFGDGTRLSIL.

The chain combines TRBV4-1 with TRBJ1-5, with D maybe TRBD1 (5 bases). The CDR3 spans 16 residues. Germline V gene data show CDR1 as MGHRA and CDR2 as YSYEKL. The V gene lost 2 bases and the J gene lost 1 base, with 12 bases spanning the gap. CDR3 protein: CASSQRWRDSNQPQHF. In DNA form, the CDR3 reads TGCGCCAGCAGCCAACGATGGAGGGACAGCAATCAGCCCCAGCATTTT.

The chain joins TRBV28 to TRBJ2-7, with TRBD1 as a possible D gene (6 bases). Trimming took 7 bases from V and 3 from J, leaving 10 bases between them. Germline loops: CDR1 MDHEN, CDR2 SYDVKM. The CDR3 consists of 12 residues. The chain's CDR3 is CASKDRLYEQYF. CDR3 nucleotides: TGTGCCAGCAAAGACAGGCTCTACGAGCAGTACTTC.

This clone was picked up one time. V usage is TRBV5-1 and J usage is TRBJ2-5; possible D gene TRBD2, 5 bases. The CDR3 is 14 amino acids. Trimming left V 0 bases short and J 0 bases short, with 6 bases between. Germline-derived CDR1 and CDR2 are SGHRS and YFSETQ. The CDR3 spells CASSLGGNQETQYF. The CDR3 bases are TGCGCCAGCAGCTTGGGAGGGAACCAAGAGACCCAGTACTTC. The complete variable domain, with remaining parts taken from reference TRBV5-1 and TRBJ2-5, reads KAGVTQTPRYLIKTRGQQVTLSCSPISGHRSVSWYQQTPGQGLQFLFEYFSETQRNKGNFPGRFSGRQFSNSRSEMNVSTLELGDSALYLCASSLGGNQETQYFGPGTRLLVL.

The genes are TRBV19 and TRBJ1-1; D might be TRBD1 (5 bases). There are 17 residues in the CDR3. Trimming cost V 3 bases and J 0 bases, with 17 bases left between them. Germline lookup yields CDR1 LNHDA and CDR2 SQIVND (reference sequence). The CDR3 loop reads CASSMISAGPMNTEAFF. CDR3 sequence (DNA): TGTGCCAGTAGTATGATTTCGGCAGGGCCCATGAACACTGAAGCTTTCTTT.

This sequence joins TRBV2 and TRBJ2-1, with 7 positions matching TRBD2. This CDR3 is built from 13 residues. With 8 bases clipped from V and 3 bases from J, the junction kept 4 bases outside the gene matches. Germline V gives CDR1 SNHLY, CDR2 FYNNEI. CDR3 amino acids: CASRREHYNEQFF. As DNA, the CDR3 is TGTGCCAGCCGGCGGGAGCACTACAATGAGCAGTTCTTC.

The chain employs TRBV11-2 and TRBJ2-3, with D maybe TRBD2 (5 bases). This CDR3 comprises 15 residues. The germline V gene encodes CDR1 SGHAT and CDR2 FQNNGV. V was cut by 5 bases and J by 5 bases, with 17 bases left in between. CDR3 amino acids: CASSPGWTLIDTQYF. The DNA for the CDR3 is TGTGCCAGCAGCCCGGGGTGGACGCTGATAGATACGCAGTATTTT.

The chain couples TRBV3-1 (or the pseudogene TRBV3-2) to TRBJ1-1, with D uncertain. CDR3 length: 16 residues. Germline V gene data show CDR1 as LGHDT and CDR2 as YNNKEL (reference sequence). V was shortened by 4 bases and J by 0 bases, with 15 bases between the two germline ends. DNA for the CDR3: TGTGCCAGCAGCCCCCGGGAGGGATTCATGAACACTGAAGCTTTCTTT. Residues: CASSPREGFMNTEAFF.

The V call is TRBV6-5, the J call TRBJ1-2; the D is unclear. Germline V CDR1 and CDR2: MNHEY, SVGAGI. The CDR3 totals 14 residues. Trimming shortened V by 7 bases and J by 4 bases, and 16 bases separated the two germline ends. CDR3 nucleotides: TGTGCCAGCATCCCCACCCCAGGCTCCTATGGCTACACCTTC. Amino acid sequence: CASIPTPGSYGYTF.

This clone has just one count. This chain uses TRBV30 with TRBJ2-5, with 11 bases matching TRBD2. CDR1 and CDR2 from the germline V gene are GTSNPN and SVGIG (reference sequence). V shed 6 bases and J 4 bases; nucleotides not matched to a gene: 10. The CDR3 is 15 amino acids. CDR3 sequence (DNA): TGTGCCTGCCCGATAGCGGGAGGGGTAGGAGAGACCCAGTACTTC. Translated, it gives CACPIAGGVGETQYF.

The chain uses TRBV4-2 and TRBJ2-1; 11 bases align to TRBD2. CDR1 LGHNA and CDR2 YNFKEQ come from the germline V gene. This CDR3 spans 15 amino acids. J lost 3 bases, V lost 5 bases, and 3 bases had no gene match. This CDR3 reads CASSEGTSGYNEQFF. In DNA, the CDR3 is TGTGCCAGCAGCGAAGGGACTAGCGGCTACAATGAGCAGTTCTTC.

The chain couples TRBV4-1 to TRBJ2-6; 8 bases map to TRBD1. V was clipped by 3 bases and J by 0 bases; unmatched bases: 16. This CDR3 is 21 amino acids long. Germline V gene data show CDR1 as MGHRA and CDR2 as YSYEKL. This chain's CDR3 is CASSHRPNLDRAASGANVLTF. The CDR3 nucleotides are TGCGCCAGCAGCCACCGACCTAACCTGGACAGGGCTGCCTCTGGGGCCAACGTCCTGACTTTC.

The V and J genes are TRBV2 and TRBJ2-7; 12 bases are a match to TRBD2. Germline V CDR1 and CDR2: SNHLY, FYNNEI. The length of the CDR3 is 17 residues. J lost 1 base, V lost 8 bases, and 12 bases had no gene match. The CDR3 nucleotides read TGTGCCAGCTGGGCTGGGCTAGCGGGAGGGGCGTCCTACGAGCAGTACTTC. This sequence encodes CASWAGLAGGASYEQYF.

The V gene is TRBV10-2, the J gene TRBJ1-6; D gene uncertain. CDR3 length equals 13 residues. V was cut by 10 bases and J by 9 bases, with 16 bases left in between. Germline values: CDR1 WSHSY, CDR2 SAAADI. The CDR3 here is CATPGSTVSPLHF. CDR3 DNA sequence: TGCGCCACCCCCGGTTCCACCGTTTCACCCCTCCACTTT.

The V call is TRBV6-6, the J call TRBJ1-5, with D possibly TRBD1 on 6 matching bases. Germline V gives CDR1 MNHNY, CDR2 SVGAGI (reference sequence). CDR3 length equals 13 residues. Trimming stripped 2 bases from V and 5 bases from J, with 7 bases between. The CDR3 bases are TGTGCCAGCAGTTACCCAGGGGATCAGCCCCAGCATTTT. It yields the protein CASSYPGDQPQHF.

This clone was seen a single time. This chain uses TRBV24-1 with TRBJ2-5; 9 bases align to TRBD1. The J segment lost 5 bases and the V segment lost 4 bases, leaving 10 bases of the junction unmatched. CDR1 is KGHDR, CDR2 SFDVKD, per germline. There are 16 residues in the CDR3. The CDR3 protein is CATSDRGTGWWETQYF. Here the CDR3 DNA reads TGTGCCACCAGTGACCGAGGGACAGGGTGGTGGGAGACCCAGTACTTC.

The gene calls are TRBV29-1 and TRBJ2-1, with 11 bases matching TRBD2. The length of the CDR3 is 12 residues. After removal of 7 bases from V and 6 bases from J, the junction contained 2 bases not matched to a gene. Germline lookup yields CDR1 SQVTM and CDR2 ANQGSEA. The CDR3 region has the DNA TGCAGCGGGGGACTAGCGGCCAATGAGCAGTTCTTC. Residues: CSGGLAANEQFF.

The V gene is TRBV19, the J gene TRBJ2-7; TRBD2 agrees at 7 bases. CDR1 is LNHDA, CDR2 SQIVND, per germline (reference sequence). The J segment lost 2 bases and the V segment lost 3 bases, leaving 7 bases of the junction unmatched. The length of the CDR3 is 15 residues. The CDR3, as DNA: TGTGCCAGTAGTATCAGCCTAGCGGCCACCTACGAGCAGTACTTC. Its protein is CASSISLAATYEQYF.

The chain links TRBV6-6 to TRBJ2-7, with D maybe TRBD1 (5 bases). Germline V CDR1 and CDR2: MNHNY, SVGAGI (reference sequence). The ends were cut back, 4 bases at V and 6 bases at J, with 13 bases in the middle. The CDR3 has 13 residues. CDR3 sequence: CASSLQTDSEQYF. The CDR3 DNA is TGTGCCAGCAGTTTACAAACAGACAGCGAGCAGTACTTC.

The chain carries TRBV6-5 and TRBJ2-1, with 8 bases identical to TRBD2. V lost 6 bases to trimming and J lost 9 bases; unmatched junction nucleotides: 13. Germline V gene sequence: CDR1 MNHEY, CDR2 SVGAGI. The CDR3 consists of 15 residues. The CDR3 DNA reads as TGTGCCAGCAGGGCGGTTAGAGTAGCGGGATCTGAGCAGTTCTTC. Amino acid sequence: CASRAVRVAGSEQFF.

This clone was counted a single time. CDR3 DNA sequence: TGCGCCAGCAGCCAAGATAACAGGGGGGCCTATGGCTACACCTTC. The encoded protein is CASSQDNRGAYGYTF. V is TRBV4-3 and J is TRBJ1-2; the match to TRBD1 covers 8 bases. The germline V gene encodes CDR1 LGHNA and CDR2 YSLEER. CDR3 length: 15 amino acids. Trimming removed 0 bases from V and 4 bases from J; junction bases left unmatched: 4.

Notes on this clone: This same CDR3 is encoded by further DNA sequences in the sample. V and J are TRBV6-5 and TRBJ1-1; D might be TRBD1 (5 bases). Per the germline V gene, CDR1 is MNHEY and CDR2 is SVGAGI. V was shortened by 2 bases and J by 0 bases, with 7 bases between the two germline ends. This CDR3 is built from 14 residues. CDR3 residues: CASSYRGVNTEAFF. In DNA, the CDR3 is TGTGCCAGCAGTTACCGGGGGGTGAACACTGAAGCTTTCTTT.

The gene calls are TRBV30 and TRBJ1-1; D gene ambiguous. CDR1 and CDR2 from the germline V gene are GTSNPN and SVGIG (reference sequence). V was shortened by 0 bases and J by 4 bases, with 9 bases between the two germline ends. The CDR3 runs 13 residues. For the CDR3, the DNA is TGTGCCTGGAGTGTTGGGTGGAGCACTGAAGCTTTCTTT. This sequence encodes CAWSVGWSTEAFF.

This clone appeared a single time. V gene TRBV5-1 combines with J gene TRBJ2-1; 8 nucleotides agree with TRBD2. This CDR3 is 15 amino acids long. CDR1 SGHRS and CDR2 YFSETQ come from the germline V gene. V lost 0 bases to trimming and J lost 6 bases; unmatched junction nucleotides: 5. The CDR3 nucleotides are TGCGCCAGCAGCTTGGACGGGAGGGCCCTCAATGAGCAGTTCTTC. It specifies CASSLDGRALNEQFF.

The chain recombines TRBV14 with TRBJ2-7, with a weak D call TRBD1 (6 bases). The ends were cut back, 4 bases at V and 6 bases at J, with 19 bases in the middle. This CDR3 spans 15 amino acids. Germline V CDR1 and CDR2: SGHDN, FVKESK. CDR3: CASSPAGTGQGEQYF. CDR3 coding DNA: TGTGCCAGCAGCCCCGCAGGGACGGGACAAGGCGAGCAGTACTTC.

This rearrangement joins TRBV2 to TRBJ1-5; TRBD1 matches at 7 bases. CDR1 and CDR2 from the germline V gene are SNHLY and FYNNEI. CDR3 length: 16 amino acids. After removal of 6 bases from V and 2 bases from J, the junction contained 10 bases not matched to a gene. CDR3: CASSAWRGQGNQPQHF. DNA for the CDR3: TGTGCCAGCAGCGCGTGGAGGGGGCAGGGCAATCAGCCCCAGCATTTT.

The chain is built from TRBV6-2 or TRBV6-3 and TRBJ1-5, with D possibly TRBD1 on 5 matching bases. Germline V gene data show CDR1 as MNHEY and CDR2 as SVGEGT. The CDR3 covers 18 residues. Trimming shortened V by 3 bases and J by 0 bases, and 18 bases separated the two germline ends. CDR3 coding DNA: TGTGCCAGCAGTTATACCCCAAAAAGACAGATTAGCAATCAGCCCCAGCATTTT. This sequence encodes CASSYTPKRQISNQPQHF.

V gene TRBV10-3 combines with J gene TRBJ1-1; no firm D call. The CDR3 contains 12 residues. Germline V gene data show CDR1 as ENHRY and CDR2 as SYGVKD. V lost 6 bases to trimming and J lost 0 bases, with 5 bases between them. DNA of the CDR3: TGTGCCATCAGCCCCATGAACACTGAAGCTTTCTTT. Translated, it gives CAISPMNTEAFF.